Shown below are 22 T cell receptor beta chains from a single sample sequenced in a study of OX40 agonist ivuxolimab in advanced cancers. The library was generated by the immunoSEQ multiplex PCR assay. The clones in this table, taken by TCRdb from immuneACCESS, are in-frame only. Not every clone is retained; where verified, under half of the shortfall comes from an unresolved V gene, and the cause of the rest is unknown. The sample table holds tens of thousands of clones, of which 80% to 90% were seen once. The leading ten clones occupy approximately 1.2% of the sample. The sequences come from CD4+ or CD8+ T cells sorted from blood, collected in a trial of the OX40 agonist ivuxolimab. The receptors derive from an adult with an advanced solid tumor such as melanoma, head and neck, liver or kidney cancer.

The chain employs TRBV5-4 and TRBJ2-5, with 8 nucleotides matching TRBD2. Germline V gives CDR1 SGHNT, CDR2 YYREEE (reference sequence). J lost 1 base, V lost 0 bases, and 2 bases had no gene match. The CDR3 extends over 15 amino acids. CDR3 sequence reads: CASSLGGGSQETQYF. CDR3 sequence (DNA): TGTGCCAGCAGCTTGGGCGGGGGGTCCCAAGAGACCCAGTACTTC.

This chain uses TRBV28 with TRBJ1-2; D remains unclear. In germline, CDR1 is MDHEN, CDR2 SYDVKM. This CDR3 comprises 12 residues. V lost 6 bases, J lost 2 bases, and 7 bases lay in between. CDR3: CASRPRNYGYTF. The CDR3 region has the DNA TGTGCCAGCAGGCCCAGAAACTATGGCTACACCTTC.

The rearrangement uses TRBV5-1 and TRBJ2-2; D may be TRBD1 (6 bases). Deletions cut 1 base from V and 6 bases from J, with 16 bases between. Germline-derived CDR1 and CDR2 are SGHRS and YFSETQ. CDR3 length: 16 residues. CDR3 sequence reads: CASSLTIIQGPGELFF. The CDR3 DNA reads TGCGCCAGCAGCTTGACCATCATACAGGGACCCGGGGAGCTGTTTTTT.

The rearrangement links TRBV28 to TRBJ1-4; perhaps TRBD1 as D (6 bases). The CDR3 has 17 residues. Trimming removed 3 bases from V and 10 bases from J, with 24 bases in between. Germline CDR1 MDHEN, CDR2 SYDVKM. The CDR3 DNA is TGTGCCAGCAGTTTCGGTATGACAGGACCCGAATTAAGAAAACTGTTTTTT. Encoded protein: CASSFGMTGPELRKLFF.

The V gene is TRBV28, the J gene TRBJ2-2; TRBD2 is a possible D gene (5 bases). V dropped 1 base and J dropped 6 bases, with 21 bases sitting between them. Germline CDR1 reads MDHEN; CDR2 reads SYDVKM. This CDR3 is built from 18 residues. The CDR3 DNA reads TGTGCCAGCAGTTTATTGGCAGGAGGAGGCCCCCTGGCCGGGGAGCTGTTTTTT. It codes for CASSLLAGGGPLAGELFF.

The sample holds one count of this clone. CDR3 in amino acids: CASSGTGDGEAFF. As DNA, the CDR3 is TGTGCCAGCAGTGGAACAGGGGACGGTGAAGCTTTCTTT. The chain has TRBV6-1 and TRBJ1-1, with 7 positions matching TRBD1. Germline V lookup: CDR1 MNHNS, CDR2 SASEGT. Trimming took 4 bases from V and 7 from J; bases not matched to a gene: 6. The CDR3 runs 13 residues.

The chain recombines TRBV28 with TRBJ1-5; D is possibly TRBD1 (6 bases). CDR3 length: 12 amino acids. Germline values: CDR1 MDHEN, CDR2 SYDVKM. Trimming stripped 4 bases from V and 7 bases from J, with 8 bases between. The CDR3 loop is CASSSGDQPQHF. The CDR3 DNA sequence: TGTGCCAGCAGTTCAGGGGACCAGCCCCAGCATTTT.

V and J are TRBV7-9 and TRBJ2-2; possible D gene TRBD1, 5 bases. The CDR3 contains 14 residues. Germline V lookup: CDR1 SEHNR, CDR2 FQNEAQ (reference sequence). Trimming cost V 6 bases and J 4 bases, with 12 bases left between them. CDR3 region: CASRPDSFTGELFF. The CDR3 DNA is TGTGCCAGCAGGCCCGACAGTTTCACCGGGGAGCTGTTTTTT. The variable domain in full, completed from reference TRBV7-9 and TRBJ2-2, reads DTGVSQNPRHKITKRGQNVTFRCDPISEHNRLYWYRQTLGQGPEFLTYFQNEAQLEKSRLLSDRFSAERPKGSFSTLEIQRTEQGDSAMYLCASRPDSFTGELFFGEGSRLTVL.

The V and J genes are TRBV28 and TRBJ1-1, with 7 bases aligning to TRBD1. Per germline, CDR1 MDHEN and CDR2 SYDVKM. V was pared by 6 bases and J by 1 base, with 8 bases of the junction left unmatched. The CDR3 contains 15 residues. CDR3 amino acids: CASSRRQGQNTEAFF. The CDR3 DNA reads TGTGCCAGCAGCCGACGACAGGGACAGAACACTGAAGCTTTCTTT. The variable domain in full, completed from reference TRBV28 and TRBJ1-1, reads DVKVTQSSRYLVKRTGEKVFLECVQDMDHENMFWYRQDPGLGLRLIYFSYDVKMKEKGDIPEGYSVSREKKERFSLILESASTNQTSMYLCASSRRQGQNTEAFFGQGTRLTVV.

The rearrangement joins TRBV4-2 to TRBJ1-3; no clear D. Germline assignment: CDR1 LGHNA and CDR2 YNFKEQ. The CDR3 has 16 residues. V lost 0 bases to trimming and J lost 4 bases, with 13 bases between them. CDR3 bases: TGTGCCAGCAGCCAAGATCGCCATGGTAACGGAAACACCATATATTTT. Amino acid sequence: CASSQDRHGNGNTIYF.

The chain has TRBV7-8 and TRBJ1-5, with D perhaps matching TRBD1 (5 bases). Germline CDR1 is SGHVS and CDR2 is FQNEAQ. This CDR3 comprises 12 residues. Trimming removed 8 bases at V and 6 bases at J, with 11 bases between. The CDR3 loop reads CASSGGGQPQHF. The CDR3 DNA follows: TGTGCCAGCTCGGGGGGGGGTCAGCCCCAGCATTTT.

The CDR3 loop is CASSLGYNEQFF. In nucleotides, the CDR3 is TGTGCCAGCAGTTTAGGCTACAATGAGCAGTTCTTC. V and J are TRBV28 and TRBJ2-1; D not certain. Germline CDR1 MDHEN, CDR2 SYDVKM. V lost 2 bases and J lost 3, with 2 bases in between. The CDR3 covers 12 residues. Full variable domain (outside the CDR3, taken from reference TRBV28 and TRBJ2-1): DVKVTQSSRYLVKRTGEKVFLECVQDMDHENMFWYRQDPGLGLRLIYFSYDVKMKEKGDIPEGYSVSREKKERFSLILESASTNQTSMYLCASSLGYNEQFFGPGTRLTVL.

The chain's CDR3 is CASSTVQYYGYTF. CDR3 in DNA: TGTGCCAGCTCAACTGTCCAGTACTATGGCTACACCTTC. V usage is TRBV18 and J usage is TRBJ1-2; the D is unclear. The CDR3 is 13 residues long. The germline V and J ends were trimmed by 5 bases and 3 bases, with 10 bases remaining between them. The germline CDR1 and CDR2 sequences are KGHSH and LQKENI.

This clone was seen a handful of times. This chain connects TRBV11-2 to TRBJ2-3, with D perhaps TRBD1 (5 bases). This CDR3 has 14 amino acids. Germline lookup yields CDR1 SGHAT and CDR2 FQNNGV. V dropped 2 bases and J dropped 4 bases, with 10 bases sitting between them. This chain's CDR3 is CASSLLGQADTQYF. For the CDR3, the DNA is TGTGCCAGCAGCTTACTGGGGCAAGCAGATACGCAGTATTTT.

V gene TRBV5-1 combines with J gene TRBJ2-2; 9 bases map to TRBD1. V lost 4 bases and J lost 5; bases outside the gene matches: 6. Looked up from germline, CDR1 is SGHRS and CDR2 is YFSETQ. The CDR3 extends over 15 amino acids. CDR3 protein: CASSGGQGLTGELFF. CDR3 in DNA: TGCGCCAGCAGCGGGGGACAGGGTTTAACCGGGGAGCTGTTTTTT.

CDR3 in DNA: TGTGCCAGCAGCTCTTGGACAGCGAACACCGGGGAGCTGTTTTTT. Encoded protein: CASSSWTANTGELFF. The chain combines TRBV6-6 with TRBJ2-2; possible D gene TRBD1, 6 bases. This CDR3 has 15 residues. V was trimmed by 6 bases and J by 0 bases, leaving 11 bases between them. Germline CDR1 reads MNHNY; CDR2 reads SVGAGI (reference sequence).

The chain has TRBV7-2 and TRBJ2-5; 13 nucleotides match TRBD2. The length of the CDR3 is 17 residues. Germline CDR1 SGHTA, CDR2 FQGNSA. The ends lost 1 base at V and 3 bases at J; junction bases unmatched: 5. As DNA, the CDR3 is TGTGCCAGCAGCTTAGGGGCCGGGACTAGCGGGGAAGAGACCCAGTACTTC. This encodes CASSLGAGTSGEETQYF.

The chain is built from TRBV2 and TRBJ1-5; 7 nucleotides match TRBD1. The germline CDR1 and CDR2 sequences are SNHLY and FYNNEI. J was trimmed by 1 base and V by 5 bases; bases with no gene match: 5. The CDR3 spans 15 residues. The CDR3: CASSPDRVSNQPQHF. CDR3 bases: TGTGCCAGCAGTCCCGACAGGGTAAGCAATCAGCCCCAGCATTTT.

The rearrangement joins TRBV5-5 to TRBJ1-5; no clear D. The CDR3 is 15 amino acids. Germline CDR1 is SGHKS and CDR2 is YYEKEE (reference sequence). V was shortened by 4 bases and J by 7 bases, with 18 bases between the two germline ends. Here the CDR3 DNA reads TGTGCCAGCAGCCCCGGGCAGCTCTGGAACCAGCCCCAGCATTTT. Translating it yields CASSPGQLWNQPQHF.

CDR3 protein: CASSGGTGVSEQYF. The CDR3 bases are TGCGCCAGCAGCGGCGGGACAGGGGTATCCGAGCAGTACTTC. The chain combines TRBV5-1 with TRBJ2-7; 10 nucleotides agree with TRBD1. There are 14 residues in the CDR3. After removal of 4 bases from V and 6 bases from J, the junction contained 7 bases not matched to a gene. CDR1 and CDR2 (germline): SGHRS, YFSETQ.

V and J are TRBV7-3 and TRBJ2-3, with unresolved D. In germline, CDR1 is SGHTA, CDR2 FQGTGA. Between the trimmed V and J ends, which lost 3 bases and 3 bases, there was a span of 10 bases. The CDR3 spans 14 residues. The CDR3 sequence: CASSLVGVTDTQYF. The CDR3 DNA sequence: TGTGCCAGCAGCTTGGTCGGAGTGACAGATACGCAGTATTTT.

V gene TRBV29-1 combines with J gene TRBJ2-5; TRBD2 might be the D (5 bases). The germline CDR1 and CDR2 sequences are SQVTM and ANQGSEA. CDR3 length equals 11 residues. Trimming took 5 bases from V and 4 from J, leaving 8 bases between them. DNA of the CDR3: TGCAGCGTTCGAGGGATAGAGACCCAGTACTTC. Translated, it gives CSVRGIETQYF.